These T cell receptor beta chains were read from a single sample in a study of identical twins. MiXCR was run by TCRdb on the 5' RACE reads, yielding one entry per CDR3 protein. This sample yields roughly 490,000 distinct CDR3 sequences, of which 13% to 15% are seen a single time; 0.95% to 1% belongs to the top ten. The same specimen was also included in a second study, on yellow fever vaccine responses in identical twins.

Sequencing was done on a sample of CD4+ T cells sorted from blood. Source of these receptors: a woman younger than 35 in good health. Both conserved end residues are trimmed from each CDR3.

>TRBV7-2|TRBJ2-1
ASSSGPLKQF
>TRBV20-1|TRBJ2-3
SAREGTSTDTQY
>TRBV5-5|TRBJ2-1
ASSRTSGGSNEQF
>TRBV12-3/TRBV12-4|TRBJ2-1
ASSVTAYNEQF
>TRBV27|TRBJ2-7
ASKIGDRGRYEQY
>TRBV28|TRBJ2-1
ASRAGTEQF
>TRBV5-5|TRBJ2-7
ASSLTFRDRTYEQY
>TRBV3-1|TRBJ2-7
ASSQENSPHEQY
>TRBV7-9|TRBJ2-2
ASARGAGAGELF
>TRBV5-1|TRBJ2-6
ASSPDRGSGANVLT
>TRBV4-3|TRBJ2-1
ASSQDTQTGYNEQF
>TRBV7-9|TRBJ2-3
ASSLVGGTQY
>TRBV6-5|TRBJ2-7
ASSYGSGSNYEQY
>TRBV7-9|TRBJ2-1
ASSPLEGGNRYNEQF
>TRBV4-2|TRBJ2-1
ASSQENLAGSYNEQF
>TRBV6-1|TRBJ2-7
ASSEWEQY
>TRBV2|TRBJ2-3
ASAAPFTDTQY
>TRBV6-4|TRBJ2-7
ASSDSRRGPFYEQY
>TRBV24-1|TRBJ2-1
ATSDPTSSYNEQF
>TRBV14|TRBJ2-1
ASSSSRGASGRVVPYNEQF
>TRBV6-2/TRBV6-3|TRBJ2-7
ASSPIIPRDRLSYEQY
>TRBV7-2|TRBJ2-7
ASSAGSGAFYEQY
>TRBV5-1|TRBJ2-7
ASSFRWEGEQY
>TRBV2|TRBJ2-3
ASSGRTGGPDTQY
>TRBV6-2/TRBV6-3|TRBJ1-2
ASSPRQDGRYGYT
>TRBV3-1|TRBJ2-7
ASSQVSGALYEQY
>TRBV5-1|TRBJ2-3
ASSFPSGASTDTQY